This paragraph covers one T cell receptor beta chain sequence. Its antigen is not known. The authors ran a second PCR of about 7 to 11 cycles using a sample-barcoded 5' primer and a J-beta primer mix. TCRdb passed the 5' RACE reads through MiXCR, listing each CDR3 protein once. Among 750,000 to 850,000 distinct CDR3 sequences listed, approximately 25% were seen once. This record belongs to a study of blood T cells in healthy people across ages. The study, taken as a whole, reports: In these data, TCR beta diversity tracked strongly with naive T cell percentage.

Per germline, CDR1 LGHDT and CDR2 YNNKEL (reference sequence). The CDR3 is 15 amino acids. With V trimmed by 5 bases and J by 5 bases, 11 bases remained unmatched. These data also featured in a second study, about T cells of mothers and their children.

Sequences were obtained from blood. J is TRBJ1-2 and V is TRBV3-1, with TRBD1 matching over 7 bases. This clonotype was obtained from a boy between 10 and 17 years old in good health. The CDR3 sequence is CASSFTGQVAYGYTF. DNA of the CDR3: TGTGCCAGCAGCTTCACAGGACAGGTAGCTTATGGCTACACCTTC. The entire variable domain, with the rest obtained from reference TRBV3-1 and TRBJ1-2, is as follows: DTAVSQTPKYLVTQMGNDKSIKCEQNLGHDTMYWYKQDSKKFLKIMFSYNNKELIINETVPNRFSPKSPDKAHLNLHINSLELGDSAVYFCASSFTGQVAYGYTFGSGTRLTVV.